One and the same sample provided the 26 T cell receptor beta chains below, sequenced in a study of T and B cells in COVID-19 patients. TRB rearrangements were amplified by multiplex PCR with BIOMED2 TRB-A/B primers. MiXCR was run by TCRdb on the multiplex PCR reads, yielding one entry per CDR3 protein. The data hold about 9,400 distinct CDR3 sequences, with 25% to 40% observed a single time. Each TRB amplification used about 220-500 ng of genomic DNA from blood. The sequencing sample was made of blood. Receptors were obtained from a human donor who had recovered from COVID-19.

This clonotype was observed a few times. This sequence joins TRBV19 and TRBJ1-5; 8 bases fit TRBD1. Germline V gene data show CDR1 as LNHDA and CDR2 as SQIVND (reference sequence). This CDR3 contains 15 residues. With V trimmed by 3 bases and J by 4 bases, 5 bases remained unmatched. This chain's CDR3 is CASSITGGMNQPQHF. The CDR3 coding sequence is TGTGCCAGTAGTATCACAGGGGGGATGAATCAGCCCCAGCATTTT.

About this clonotype itself: A much larger clone sits a single nucleotide away, making a read error possible. This chain joins TRBV29-1 and TRBJ1-3, with unresolved D. The CDR3 runs 12 residues. Per germline, CDR1 SQVTM and CDR2 ANQGSEA. This CDR3 is CSATDSENTIYF. The CDR3 DNA sequence: TGCAGCGCAACAGACTCTGAAAACACCATATATTTT. The full variable domain, completed using reference TRBV29-1 and TRBJ1-3, is SAVISQKPSRDICQRGTSLTIQCQVDSQVTMMFWYRQQPGQSLTLIATANQGSEATYESGFVIDKFPISRPNLTFSTLTVSNMSPEDSSIYLCSATDSENTIYFGEGSWLTVV.

Judged by abundance, this clonotype is medium-sized. The chain is built from TRBV18 and TRBJ2-2, with no clear D. V was shortened by 1 base and J by 3 bases, with 9 bases between the two germline ends. This CDR3 comprises 15 residues. The germline CDR1 and CDR2 sequences are KGHSH and LQKENI. The CDR3 spells CASSPRQAYTGELFF. CDR3 nucleotides: TGTGCCAGCTCACCACGTCAGGCCTACACCGGGGAGCTGTTTTTT.

The V call is TRBV6-2 or TRBV6-3, the J call TRBJ1-1; D not resolved. Germline CDR1 reads MNHEY; CDR2 reads SVGEGT. The germline V and J ends were trimmed by 8 bases and 3 bases, with 7 bases remaining between them. CDR3 length: 11 amino acids. Written as DNA, the CDR3 is TGTGCCAGCGGTACGGACACTGAAGCTTTCTTT. As protein: CASGTDTEAFF.

The chain employs TRBV6-5 and TRBJ1-1; 9 nucleotides line up with TRBD1. The CDR3 runs to 15 residues. Germline lookup yields CDR1 MNHEY and CDR2 SVGAGI. V gave up 5 bases and J gave up 5 bases; unmatched junction bases: 9. CDR3 nucleotides: TGTGCCAGCAGTGAAGCGGGACAGGGATGGACTGAAGCTTTCTTT. Translated: CASSEAGQGWTEAFF.

The rearrangement uses TRBV7-9 and TRBJ1-6; 9 positions agree with TRBD1. Germline V gene lookup returns CDR1 SEHNR and CDR2 FQNEAQ (reference sequence). J lost 7 bases, V lost 5 bases, and 6 bases had no gene match. The CDR3 sequence is 15 residues long. In nucleotides, the CDR3 is TGTGCCAGCAGCGACAGGGGGTTATCGAATTCACCCCTCCACTTT. Translated: CASSDRGLSNSPLHF.

By share, this clonotype ranks as medium-sized. This chain links TRBV5-6 with TRBJ1-4, with 7 nucleotides matching TRBD1. The CDR3 is 13 amino acids. The germline gives CDR1 SGHDT, CDR2 YYEEEE. V was pared by 1 base and J by 8 bases, with 2 bases of the junction left unmatched. CDR3 residues: CASSLPTGEKLFF. CDR3 nucleotides: TGTGCCAGCAGCTTGCCGACAGGGGAAAAACTGTTTTTT.

The chain combines TRBV5-6 with TRBJ1-5; D is ambiguous. The CDR3 sequence is 14 residues long. With 4 bases removed from V and 5 bases from J, the gap between germline ends came to 13 bases. Per the germline V gene, CDR1 is SGHDT and CDR2 is YYEEEE. CDR3 sequence: CASSPRGRDQPQHF. The DNA for the CDR3 is TGTGCCAGCAGCCCAAGAGGGCGGGATCAGCCCCAGCATTTT. The whole variable domain, filled in from reference TRBV5-6 and TRBJ1-5, reads DAGVTQSPTHLIKTRGQQVTLRCSPKSGHDTVSWYQQALGQGPQFIFQYYEEEERQRGNFPDRFSGHQFPNYSSELNVNALLLGDSALYLCASSPRGRDQPQHFGDGTRLSIL.

The sample holds a few counts of this clonotype. V usage is TRBV19 and J usage is TRBJ1-5; a possible D gene is TRBD1 (5 bases). Germline V gives CDR1 LNHDA, CDR2 SQIVND (reference sequence). The CDR3 length is 16 residues. V was shortened by 5 bases and J by 7 bases, with 21 bases between the two germline ends. This CDR3 reads CASSSINWGRLQPQHF. The CDR3, as DNA: TGTGCCAGTAGTTCTATCAATTGGGGGAGATTACAGCCCCAGCATTTT.

Regarding this clonotype: This could be a read error, since a much larger clone is one nucleotide away. The rearrangement links TRBV27 to TRBJ2-1; 8 bases align to TRBD2. CDR1 is MNHEY, CDR2 SMNVEV, per germline (reference sequence). The CDR3 is 13 residues long. CDR3 residues: CARSGGPYNEQFF. CDR3 nucleotides: TGTGCCCGCAGCGGGGGCCCTTACAATGAGCAGTTCTTC.

This clonotype has a handful of counts. V gene TRBV5-1 combines with J gene TRBJ2-6; a weak D match, TRBD1 (7 bases). This CDR3 spans 16 amino acids. Germline V gene data show CDR1 as SGHRS and CDR2 as YFSETQ. V was cut by 4 bases and J by 0 bases, with 11 bases left in between. Here the CDR3 reads CASSRGTASGANVLTF. Written as DNA, the CDR3 is TGCGCCAGCAGCCGGGGGACAGCCTCTGGGGCCAACGTCCTGACTTTC. Full variable domain (outside the CDR3, taken from reference TRBV5-1 and TRBJ2-6): KAGVTQTPRYLIKTRGQQVTLSCSPISGHRSVSWYQQTPGQGLQFLFEYFSETQRNKGNFPGRFSGRQFSNSRSEMNVSTLELGDSALYLCASSRGTASGANVLTFGAGSRLTVL.

This clonotype was counted a few times. The rearrangement joins TRBV6-5 to TRBJ1-1, with a possible D match to TRBD1 (6 bases). This CDR3 is 15 amino acids long. CDR1 is MNHEY and CDR2 is SVGAGI in the germline V gene. Trimming took 7 bases from V and 4 from J, leaving 19 bases between them. DNA of the CDR3: TGTGCCAGCATCCCACCCAGGGGCCAAGGCACTGAAGCTTTCTTT. Its protein product is CASIPPRGQGTEAFF.

The sample holds a few counts of this clonotype. V gene TRBV5-4 combines with J gene TRBJ2-3; maybe TRBD2 (6 bases). CDR1 is SGHNT and CDR2 is YYREEE in the germline V gene (reference sequence). The germline V and J ends were trimmed by 2 bases and 6 bases, with 16 bases remaining between them. The CDR3 covers 15 residues. The CDR3 coding sequence is TGTGCCAGCAGCTTTCAGTCGCGGGGCCCGGATACGCAGTATTTT. It codes for CASSFQSRGPDTQYF. Combining the CDR3 with reference TRBV5-4 and TRBJ2-3 gives the whole variable domain ETGVTQSPTHLIKTRGQQVTLRCSSQSGHNTVSWYQQALGQGPQFIFQYYREEENGRGNFPPRFSGLQFPNYSSELNVNALELDDSALYLCASSFQSRGPDTQYFGPGTRLTVL.

The gene calls are TRBV7-9 and TRBJ1-1, with D hard to call. Between the trimmed V and J ends, which lost 5 bases and 1 base, there was a span of 20 bases. CDR1 and CDR2 from the germline V gene are SEHNR and FQNEAQ (reference sequence). This CDR3 comprises 17 residues. This CDR3 is CASSPSVRVLTNTEAFF. DNA of the CDR3: TGTGCCAGCAGCCCCTCTGTCCGGGTGTTAACGAACACTGAAGCTTTCTTT.

V is TRBV6-1 and J is TRBJ1-2, with D perhaps TRBD1 (6 bases). The CDR3 spans 15 residues. V shed 4 bases and J shed 6 bases, with 18 bases lying between them. Germline V gene lookup returns CDR1 MNHNS and CDR2 SASEGT. The CDR3 region has the DNA TGTGCCAGCAGTGCCTTATGGACAGTCTCGCATGGCTACACCTTC. Translation gives CASSALWTVSHGYTF.

This clonotype was counted a few times. The chain employs TRBV5-4 and TRBJ1-4; D remains ambiguous. V lost 0 bases to trimming and J lost 4 bases, with 7 bases between them. The CDR3 runs to 14 residues. Germline V gives CDR1 SGHNT, CDR2 YYREEE (reference sequence). CDR3 sequence reads: CASSLEGRNEKLFF. For the CDR3, the DNA is TGTGCCAGCAGCTTGGAGGGCCGTAATGAAAAACTGTTTTTT.

J is TRBJ1-1 and V is TRBV18; D is undetermined. The CDR3 covers 14 residues. V was clipped by 6 bases and J by 5 bases, with 16 bases between them. Germline assignment: CDR1 KGHSH and CDR2 LQKENI. CDR3 nucleotide sequence: TGTGCCAGCTCCCCCGCCAGCCCGGTTACTGAAGCTTTCTTT. Protein product: CASSPASPVTEAFF.

The genes are TRBV30 and TRBJ1-1, with a weak D call TRBD1 (5 bases). Trimming took 2 bases from V and 4 from J, leaving 20 bases between them. The CDR3 has 16 amino acids. Looked up from germline, CDR1 is GTSNPN and CDR2 is SVGIG (reference sequence). CDR3 bases: TGTGCCTGGAGTCCGATTGGGGGGAAGGGATCCACTGAAGCTTTCTTT. Translation gives CAWSPIGGKGSTEAFF.

By frequency in the sample, this clonotype is medium-sized (0.01 to 0.1%). This chain uses TRBV12-3 or TRBV12-4 with TRBJ1-5; D might be TRBD1 (5 bases). Trimming removed 9 bases at V and 7 bases at J, with 16 bases between. The CDR3 totals 13 residues. For the CDR3, the DNA is TGTGCCAGTGCCGGGGGACCATGGCAGCCCCAGCATTTT. It encodes CASAGGPWQPQHF.

This clonotype was detected once. The chain links TRBV28 to TRBJ1-2; a possible D gene is TRBD1 (6 bases). There are 12 residues in the CDR3. With 7 bases removed from V and 2 bases from J, the gap between germline ends came to 8 bases. CDR1 is MDHEN and CDR2 is SYDVKM in the germline V gene. The CDR3 loop is CASTQGNYGYTF. For the CDR3, the DNA is TGTGCCAGCACCCAGGGGAACTATGGCTACACCTTC.

CDR3 residues: CSVVAGGLNEQFF. The CDR3 nucleotides read TGCAGCGTTGTGGCGGGGGGCCTCAATGAGCAGTTCTTC. The chain combines TRBV29-1 with TRBJ2-1; 8 bases line up with TRBD2. The CDR3 is 13 residues long. The junction had 5 bases not matched to a gene; V was cut back by 4 bases and J by 6 bases. Looked up from germline, CDR1 is SQVTM and CDR2 is ANQGSEA.

This clonotype was recorded a few times. This rearrangement joins TRBV7-6 to TRBJ2-5; no clear D gene. Trimming removed 3 bases at V and 2 bases at J, with 7 bases between. The CDR3 is 13 amino acids. Per germline, CDR1 SGHVS and CDR2 FNYEAQ. CDR3 in DNA: TGTGCCAGCAGCTTGGGTAGACAAGAGACCCAGTACTTC. It translates to CASSLGRQETQYF.

This clonotype was seen a few times. The rearrangement links TRBV19 to TRBJ2-3, with D hard to call. The V end lost 3 bases, the J end lost 6 bases, and 7 bases lay between the germline ends. Germline V gives CDR1 LNHDA, CDR2 SQIVND (reference sequence). The CDR3 is 12 residues long. The CDR3 region is CASSIRVDTQYF. As DNA, the CDR3 is TGTGCCAGTAGTATCAGAGTTGATACGCAGTATTTT.

J is TRBJ2-2 and V is TRBV20-1, with TRBD1 as a possible D gene (6 bases). CDR3 length equals 13 residues. The germline CDR1 and CDR2 sequences are DFQATT and SNEGSKA (reference sequence). The CDR3 region is CGLNRANTGELFF. The CDR3 DNA reads TGCGGTCTCAACAGGGCGAACACCGGGGAGCTGTTTTTT.

This chain links TRBV5-6 with TRBJ2-1; TRBD1 agrees at 8 bases. This CDR3 is 17 amino acids long. Germline V CDR1 and CDR2: SGHDT, YYEEEE. V shed 4 bases, J shed 7 bases, and the junction held 16 bases outside the gene matches. CDR3 nucleotides: TGTGCCAGCAGCCCCCCGGCCCGGACAGGGTTGGAAAATGAGCAGTTCTTC. It is translated as CASSPPARTGLENEQFF.

V is TRBV6-2 or TRBV6-3 and J is TRBJ1-1; D gene unclear. Trimming took 6 bases from V and 4 from J, leaving 15 bases between them. Germline assignment: CDR1 MNHEY and CDR2 SVGEGT. The CDR3 is 14 residues long. CDR3 DNA: TGTGCCAGCAGGGAGAGTCTTCGGGGCACTGAAGCTTTCTTT. It specifies CASRESLRGTEAFF.